The source of this TCR beta chain is a study of T-cell reconstitution after alpha-beta-depleted transplantation in children. TCRbeta library preparation incorporated unique molecular identifiers. TCRdb fed the PCR reads into MiXCR, producing one record per CDR3 protein. The sample records 200,000 to 250,000 distinct CDR3 sequences, about a tenth being singletons. Overall study findings and caveats: Several hundred expanded graft clones reportedly supplied alpha-beta T cells about two months after transplant. A year post-transplant, T-cell counts and diversity derived mostly from newly produced T cells.

This clonotype was observed at least ten times. The antigen is undetermined. CDR1 ENHRY and CDR2 SYGVKD come from the germline V gene. CDR3 length: 15 amino acids. J lost 0 bases, V lost 6 bases, and 3 bases had no gene match. This sequence joins TRBV10-3 and TRBJ2-2, with 8 bases identical to TRBD2. The sample was PBMCs, taken before TCRalphabeta/CD19-depleted stem cell transplant. The origin of this receptor is a child younger than two with acute myeloid leukemia, due to receive a stem cell transplant. The CDR3 DNA follows: TGTGCCATCAGGTTGGGACTAGCGAACACCGGGGAGCTGTTTTTT. Protein sequence: CAIRLGLANTGELFF.